A single sample is the source of the 9 T cell receptor beta chains below, sequenced in a study of CXCR3-negative and CXCR3-positive naive CD8 T cells. 5' RACE with UMI labels generated the TRB cDNA libraries. TCRdb processed the 5' RACE reads again and assigns one entry to each CDR3 protein, with no DNA. The sample totals 100,000 to 150,000 distinct CDR3 sequences; its top ten clones hold just under 0.5%. Sample: naive CXCR3- CD8+ T cells from blood. As for subset: CD45RO-CCR7+CD27+CD95- naive CD8+ T cells lacking CXCR3 (TNR3-). These receptors came from a human donor in good health. Some clones in this sample may be carry-over from other donors' samples.

The CDR3 loop is CASSYPGQNQPQHF. V usage is TRBV6-6 and J usage is TRBJ1-5; the D gene TCRdb calls, TRBD1, cannot be checked with no DNA. Germline V gives CDR1 MNHNY, CDR2 SVGAGI (reference sequence). CDR3 length equals 14 residues.

The rearrangement links TRBV4-2 to TRBJ2-6; TCRdb returns TRBD2, unconfirmable since there is no DNA. Looked up from germline, CDR1 is LGHNA and CDR2 is YNFKEQ. There are 21 residues in the CDR3. The CDR3 is CASSHPPLWLAGSTGANVLTF.

The V and J genes are TRBV19 and TRBJ1-5. CDR1 and CDR2 (germline): LNHDA, SQIVND (reference sequence). This CDR3 has 13 residues. The CDR3 protein is CASSITSNQPQHF.

This rearrangement joins TRBV7-9 to TRBJ1-5; TCRdb indicates TRBD1, and absent DNA this call remains unverified. Looked up from germline, CDR1 is SEHNR and CDR2 is FQNEAQ (reference sequence). The CDR3 is 16 amino acids. CDR3 sequence reads: CASSLAMTGEDQPQHF.

The gene calls are TRBV7-2 and TRBJ2-7; TCRdb lists TRBD1, though no DNA is available to test this call. Looked up from germline, CDR1 is SGHTA and CDR2 is FQGNSA. The CDR3 is 16 residues long. The CDR3 here is CASSLTPGTTGYEQYF.

The chain links TRBV12-3 or TRBV12-4 to TRBJ2-2; TCRdb gives TRBD1 as the D gene, but with no DNA this cannot be confirmed. The CDR3 spans 15 residues. The CDR3 loop is CASSPRDRNTGELFF.

The chain carries TRBV7-8 and TRBJ2-1; without DNA, the TCRdb call of TRBD1 cannot be checked. Germline CDR1 is SGHVS and CDR2 is FQNEAQ. There are 15 residues in the CDR3. The CDR3: CASSLNLEGYNEQFF.

This sequence joins TRBV28 and TRBJ2-7; TCRdb designates TRBD2, a call that cannot be tested without DNA. CDR1 and CDR2 (germline): MDHEN, SYDVKM. This CDR3 spans 17 amino acids. CDR3 sequence reads: CASSSRGGLAGSYEQYF.

The chain recombines TRBV29-1 with TRBJ1-2. The CDR3 covers 12 residues. Germline V gene sequence: CDR1 SQVTM, CDR2 ANQGSEA. This chain's CDR3 is CSVEADPYGYTF.